The subject of this entry is one T cell receptor (beta chain). The data stem from a study of shared T cell receptors in the human thymus. Sequenced by immunoSEQ multiplex PCR; TCRdb stores in-frame clones only, minus some. In the table there are approximately 760,000 clones, approximately 83% of which are singletons. V lost 7 bases to trimming and J lost 10 bases, with 13 bases between them. This CDR3 has 10 amino acids. The germline gives CDR1 SQVTM, CDR2 ANQGSEA. These data are also associated with another study on human thymus T cells. That source reports: Each of the donors was a healthy Finnish infant who was undergoing open corrective cardiac surgery for congenital heart defects. Thymic samples were excised during corrective heart operations. In thymic and blood repertoires alike, V and J usage looked biased. Unrelated individuals had highly overlapping thymic repertoires, as reported in related research.

V usage is TRBV29-1 and J usage is TRBJ1-1; D not resolved. The specimen was thymocytes. This TCR was recovered from a girl under three years old with a congenital heart defect. The CDR3, as DNA: TGCAGCGCTCAGAGGGTGTCAGCTTTCTTT. Translated: CSAQRVSAFF. The whole variable domain, filled in from reference TRBV29-1 and TRBJ1-1, reads SAVISQKPSRDICQRGTSLTIQCQVDSQVTMMFWYRQQPGQSLTLIATANQGSEATYESGFVIDKFPISRPNLTFSTLTVSNMSPEDSSIYLCSAQRVSAFFGQGTRLTVV.